The 11 T cell receptor beta chains listed next were all sequenced from one sample in a study of T cell responses to AZD1222 COVID-19 vaccine. TCRdb's copy holds only in-frame clones and misses some; the assay was immunoSEQ multiplex PCR. The data show over 65,000 clones, roughly 90% seen once. The specimen was peripheral blood, collected on day 0 of AZD1222 vaccination. All receptors derive from an adult in good health.

This clone was seen just once. The chain has TRBV6-2 or TRBV6-3 and TRBJ2-2, with D perhaps matching TRBD2 (6 bases). The CDR3 is 16 residues long. Germline V gene lookup returns CDR1 MNHEY and CDR2 SVGEGT. The V end lost 5 bases, the J end lost 4 bases, and 17 bases lay between the germline ends. CDR3 sequence (DNA): TGTGCCAGCAGTCCCCTCCGGGACTTAGCCACCGGGGAGCTGTTTTTT. Residues: CASSPLRDLATGELFF.

This clone was detected only a few times. The V gene is TRBV13, the J gene TRBJ2-1; the match to TRBD2 covers 11 bases. CDR3 length: 16 amino acids. Looked up from germline, CDR1 is PRHDT and CDR2 is FYEKMQ (reference sequence). Losses at the gene ends were 5 bases for V and 2 bases for J; bases not matched to a gene: 5. This CDR3 reads CASSLTSGDAYNEQFF. In DNA, the CDR3 is TGTGCCAGCAGCCTGACTAGCGGGGACGCCTACAATGAGCAGTTCTTC.

V gene TRBV10-2 combines with J gene TRBJ1-5; D may be TRBD1 (5 bases). CDR3 length: 15 residues. Looked up from germline, CDR1 is WSHSY and CDR2 is SAAADI. V was pared by 8 bases and J by 2 bases, with 16 bases between. CDR3 coding DNA: TGCGCCAGCGCCAGGGAGAGCGATGGCAATCAGCCCCAGCATTTT. This sequence encodes CASARESDGNQPQHF.

The chain recombines TRBV5-1 with TRBJ2-1; perhaps TRBD2 as D (5 bases). This CDR3 region has 13 residues. Trimming took off 4 bases at V and 8 bases at J, with 13 bases between the two ends. Germline-derived CDR1 and CDR2 are SGHRS and YFSETQ. The CDR3 nucleotides read TGCGCCAGCAGCCCCCCAGGACTGGATGAGCAGTTCTTC. Protein product: CASSPPGLDEQFF.

The V gene is TRBV19, the J gene TRBJ1-2; no clear D gene. Trimming left V 6 bases short and J 1 base short, with 12 bases between. CDR3 size: 14 residues. Germline CDR1 LNHDA, CDR2 SQIVND (reference sequence). For the CDR3, the DNA is TGTGCCAGTAGACCCCGGGGATTTAACTATGGCTACACCTTC. Translating gives CASRPRGFNYGYTF.

This clone was counted once. The DNA for the CDR3 is TGTGCCAGTAGTATAACGGGGGGGACCCTTAATCAGCCCCAGCATTTT. Translated, it gives CASSITGGTLNQPQHF. This rearrangement joins TRBV19 to TRBJ1-5, with TRBD1 as a possible D gene (5 bases). The V end lost 2 bases, the J end lost 4 bases, and 15 bases lay between the germline ends. The CDR3 is 16 amino acids. Germline V gives CDR1 LNHDA, CDR2 SQIVND (reference sequence).

This clone came up once. V and J are TRBV6-2 or TRBV6-3 and TRBJ2-7; D perhaps matches TRBD2 (5 bases). The CDR3 runs to 13 residues. The ends were cut back, 3 bases at V and 3 bases at J, with 9 bases in the middle. Germline assignment: CDR1 MNHEY and CDR2 SVGEGT. CDR3 sequence reads: CASSYSGIYEQYF. The DNA for the CDR3 is TGTGCCAGCAGTTATTCCGGGATCTACGAGCAGTACTTC.

V and J are TRBV5-1 and TRBJ2-5; D call uncertain. Germline V lookup: CDR1 SGHRS, CDR2 YFSETQ. This CDR3 spans 14 amino acids. With 5 bases removed from V and 5 bases from J, the gap between germline ends came to 16 bases. The CDR3 region has the DNA TGCGCCAGCAGGGCCGGATTCCGAGAGGAGACCCAGTACTTC. This sequence encodes CASRAGFREETQYF.

The rearrangement uses TRBV7-9 and TRBJ2-3; 10 bases are a match to TRBD2. Germline V gene data show CDR1 as SEHNR and CDR2 as FQNEAQ (reference sequence). Trimming took 5 bases from V and 2 from J; bases not matched to a gene: 4. This CDR3 region has 15 residues. The CDR3 region is CASSRLAGPTDTQYF. DNA for the CDR3: TGTGCCAGCAGCAGACTAGCGGGTCCCACAGATACGCAGTATTTT.

The chain has TRBV5-5 and TRBJ2-7; 8 nucleotides agree with TRBD1. V shed 4 bases, J shed 1 base, and the junction held 4 bases outside the gene matches. This CDR3 is 14 amino acids long. Germline V gene lookup returns CDR1 SGHKS and CDR2 YYEKEE (reference sequence). This CDR3 reads CASSGDRFSYEQYF. DNA for the CDR3: TGTGCCAGCAGCGGGGACAGGTTTTCCTACGAGCAGTACTTC.

The chain joins TRBV7-3 to TRBJ1-3; possible D gene TRBD1, 5 bases. CDR1 SGHTA and CDR2 FQGTGA come from the germline V gene. CDR3 size: 15 residues. V lost 5 bases and J lost 5, with 16 bases in between. The CDR3 nucleotides read TGTGCCAGCAGCCCCGGTCCCGGGGCTAGAAACACCATATATTTT. This encodes CASSPGPGARNTIYF.